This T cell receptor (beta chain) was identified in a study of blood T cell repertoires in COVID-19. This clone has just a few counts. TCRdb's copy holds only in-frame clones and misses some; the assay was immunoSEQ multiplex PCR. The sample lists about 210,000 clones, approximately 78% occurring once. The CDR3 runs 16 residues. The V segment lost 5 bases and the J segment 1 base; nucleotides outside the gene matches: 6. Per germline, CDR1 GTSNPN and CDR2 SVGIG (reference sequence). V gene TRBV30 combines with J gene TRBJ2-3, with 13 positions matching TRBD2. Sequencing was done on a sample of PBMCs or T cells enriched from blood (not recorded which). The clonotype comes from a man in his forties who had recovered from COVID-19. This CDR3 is CAWGLAGAPGTDTQYF. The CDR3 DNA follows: TGTGCCTGGGGACTAGCGGGGGCCCCGGGCACAGATACGCAGTATTTT. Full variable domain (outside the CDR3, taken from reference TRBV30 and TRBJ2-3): SQTIHQWPATLVQPVGSPLSLECTVEGTSNPNLYWYRQAAGRGLQLLFYSVGIGQISSEVPQNLSASRPQDRQFILSSKKLLLSDSGFYLCAWGLAGAPGTDTQYFGPGTRLTVL.